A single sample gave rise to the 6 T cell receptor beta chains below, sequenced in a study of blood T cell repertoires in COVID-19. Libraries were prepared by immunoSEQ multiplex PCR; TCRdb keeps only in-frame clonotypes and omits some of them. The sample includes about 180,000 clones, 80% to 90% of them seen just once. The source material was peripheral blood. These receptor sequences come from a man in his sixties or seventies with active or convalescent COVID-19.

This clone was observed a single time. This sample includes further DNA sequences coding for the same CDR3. The CDR3 reads CASSFGGNYGYTF. DNA of the CDR3: TGTGCCAGCAGTTTTGGGGGGAACTATGGCTACACCTTC. The chain carries TRBV28 and TRBJ1-2, with D perhaps matching TRBD1 (5 bases). The germline V gene encodes CDR1 MDHEN and CDR2 SYDVKM. This CDR3 spans 13 amino acids. V was shortened by 3 bases and J by 2 bases, with 7 bases between the two germline ends.

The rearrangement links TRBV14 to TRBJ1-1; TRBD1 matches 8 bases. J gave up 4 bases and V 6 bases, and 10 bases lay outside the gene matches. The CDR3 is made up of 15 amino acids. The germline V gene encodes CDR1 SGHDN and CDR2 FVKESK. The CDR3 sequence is CASRRQTGVGTEAFF. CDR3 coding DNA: TGTGCCAGCAGACGACAGACAGGGGTGGGCACTGAAGCTTTCTTT.

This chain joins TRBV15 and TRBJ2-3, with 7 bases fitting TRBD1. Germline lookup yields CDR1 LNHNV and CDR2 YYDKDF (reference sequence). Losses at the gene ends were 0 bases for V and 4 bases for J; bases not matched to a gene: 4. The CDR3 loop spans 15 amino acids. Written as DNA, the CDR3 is TGTGCCACCAGCAGAGATCCAGACAGGGCAGATACGCAGTATTTT. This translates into CATSRDPDRADTQYF. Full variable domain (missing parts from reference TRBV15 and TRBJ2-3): DAMVIQNPRYQVTQFGKPVTLSCSQTLNHNVMYWYQQKSSQAPKLLFHYYDKDFNNEADTPDNFQSRRPNTSFCFLDIRSPGLGDTAMYLCATSRDPDRADTQYFGPGTRLTVL.

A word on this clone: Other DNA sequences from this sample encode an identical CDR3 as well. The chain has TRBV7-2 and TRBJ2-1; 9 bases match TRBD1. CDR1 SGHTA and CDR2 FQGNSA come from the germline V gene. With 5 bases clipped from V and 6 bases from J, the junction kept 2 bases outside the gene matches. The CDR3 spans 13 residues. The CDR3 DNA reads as TGTGCCAGCAGCCGGGACAGGGTCAATGAGCAGTTCTTC. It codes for CASSRDRVNEQFF.

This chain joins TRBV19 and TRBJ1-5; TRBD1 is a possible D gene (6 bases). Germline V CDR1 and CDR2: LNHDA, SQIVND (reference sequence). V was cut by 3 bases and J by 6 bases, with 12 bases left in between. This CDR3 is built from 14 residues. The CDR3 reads CASSIRGEGQPQHF. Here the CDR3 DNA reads TGTGCCAGTAGTATCAGGGGCGAGGGTCAGCCCCAGCATTTT.

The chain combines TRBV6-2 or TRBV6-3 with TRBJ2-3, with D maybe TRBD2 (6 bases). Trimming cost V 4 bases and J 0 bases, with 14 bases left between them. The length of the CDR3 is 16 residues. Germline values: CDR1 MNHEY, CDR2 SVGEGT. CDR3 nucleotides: TGTGCCAGCAGTTCATGGGACTCCACTAGCACAGATACGCAGTATTTT. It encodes CASSSWDSTSTDTQYF.